One and the same sample provided the 8 T cell receptor beta chains below, sequenced in a study of T-cell memory formation after mild COVID-19. TCRdb fed the 5' RACE reads into MiXCR, producing one record per CDR3 protein. The sample lists approximately 290,000 distinct CDR3 sequences; about 15% were seen once. Material for sequencing was PBMCs or a T cell subset sorted from them (not recorded which). The receptors derive from a man between 18 and 35 years old who had mild COVID-19 (a few samples of this study predate the infection). Cell type and time point are not known.

For the CDR3, the DNA is TGTGCCAGCAGTTTATCAGGTGGGATCAATCAGCCCCAGCATTTT. It yields the protein CASSLSGGINQPQHF. The V call is TRBV12-3 or TRBV12-4, the J call TRBJ1-5; D gene ambiguous. V lost 2 bases and J lost 3, with 11 bases in between. The CDR3 is 15 amino acids.

The V call is TRBV3-1, the J call TRBJ1-1; D might be TRBD1 (5 bases). The CDR3 has 11 amino acids. V lost 11 bases and J lost 1, with 8 bases in between. Looked up from germline, CDR1 is LGHDT and CDR2 is YNNKEL (reference sequence). The CDR3 DNA reads as TGTGCCGTCGGACAGAACACTGAAGCTTTCTTT. Its translation is CAVGQNTEAFF.

This clonotype was observed a handful of times. The rearrangement joins TRBV7-2 to TRBJ2-4; TRBD1 might be the D (5 bases). The CDR3 loop spans 13 amino acids. Trimming took 1 base from V and 7 from J, leaving 8 bases between them. Per germline, CDR1 SGHTA and CDR2 FQGNSA. CDR3 DNA sequence: TGTGCCAGCAGCTTAGACAGGATCAACATTCAGTACTTC. Residues: CASSLDRINIQYF.

This clonotype was picked up a small number of times. The chain uses TRBV15 and TRBJ1-2; 11 nucleotides match TRBD1. This CDR3 has 16 residues. J gave up 7 bases and V 0 bases, and 7 bases lay outside the gene matches. Germline V gives CDR1 LNHNV, CDR2 YYDKDF (reference sequence). The CDR3: CATSRDTRTGGFGYTF. For the CDR3, the DNA is TGTGCCACCAGCAGAGATACCCGGACAGGGGGCTTTGGCTACACCTTC.

DNA of the CDR3: TGCAGTGCTAATGATCCCGGGGGCCTCACAGATACGCAGTATTTT. As protein: CSANDPGGLTDTQYF. The chain joins TRBV20-1 to TRBJ2-3; D possibly uses TRBD1 or TRBD2 (6 bases each). Germline loops: CDR1 DFQATT, CDR2 SNEGSKA (reference sequence). This CDR3 spans 15 amino acids. The germline V and J ends were trimmed by 4 bases and 2 bases, with 16 bases remaining between them.

V gene TRBV4-1 combines with J gene TRBJ1-6; a possible D gene is TRBD1 (6 bases). Germline assignment: CDR1 MGHRA and CDR2 YSYEKL. V dropped 7 bases and J dropped 10 bases, with 20 bases sitting between them. There are 15 residues in the CDR3. The CDR3 here is CASNQTPAGGSPLHF. CDR3 bases: TGCGCCAGCAACCAGACGCCCGCGGGGGGCTCACCCCTCCACTTT.

In this sample, this clonotype turned up a few times. This chain uses TRBV15 with TRBJ2-1; TRBD2 matches 11 bases. Germline CDR1 LNHNV, CDR2 YYDKDF (reference sequence). V lost 2 bases and J lost 7; bases outside the gene matches: 7. This CDR3 has 16 amino acids. CDR3 nucleotides: TGTGCCACCAGCAGATTTCCTAGCGGGGGGAGGAATGAGCAGTTCTTC. It codes for CATSRFPSGGRNEQFF.

The rearrangement uses TRBV20-1 and TRBJ1-2; D is ambiguous. The length of the CDR3 is 13 residues. V dropped 5 bases and J dropped 8 bases, with 18 bases sitting between them. Germline assignment: CDR1 DFQATT and CDR2 SNEGSKA (reference sequence). CDR3 sequence: CSAYGEVRGGYTF. In DNA form, the CDR3 reads TGCAGTGCTTACGGGGAAGTAAGAGGGGGCTACACCTTC.